Below, 30 T cell receptor beta chains from the same sample are listed, as sequenced in a study of blood T cell repertoires in COVID-19. Repertoires were generated with immunoSEQ multiplex PCR, while TCRdb's copy carries only in-frame clones and drops some. Altogether over 150,000 clones are present, roughly 90% being singletons, with the ten largest covering about a fifth. Sequencing was done on a sample of peripheral blood. These receptor sequences come from a man aged 70-80 years with active or convalescent COVID-19.

The chain has TRBV5-1 and TRBJ1-1; no clear D. CDR3 length: 14 residues. V gave up 2 bases and J gave up 2 bases, with 10 bases separating them. Germline loops: CDR1 SGHRS, CDR2 YFSETQ. CDR3 nucleotide sequence: TGCGCCAGCAGCTTAAGGCAGGCTAACACTGAAGCTTTCTTT. It specifies CASSLRQANTEAFF. The whole variable domain, filled in from reference TRBV5-1 and TRBJ1-1, reads KAGVTQTPRYLIKTRGQQVTLSCSPISGHRSVSWYQQTPGQGLQFLFEYFSETQRNKGNFPGRFSGRQFSNSRSEMNVSTLELGDSALYLCASSLRQANTEAFFGQGTRLTVV.

The CDR3 protein is CASRTRTEASTDTQYF. In DNA form, the CDR3 reads TGTGCCAGCAGAACTCGGACGGAGGCTAGCACAGATACGCAGTATTTT. The chain couples TRBV6-6 to TRBJ2-3, with TRBD2 as a possible D gene (5 bases). The CDR3 runs to 16 residues. V shed 6 bases and J shed 0 bases, with 16 bases lying between them. Germline CDR1 and CDR2: MNHNY and SVGAGI (reference sequence).

The V gene is TRBV5-1, the J gene TRBJ1-5; no firm D call. The germline V gene has CDR1 SGHRS and CDR2 YFSETQ. V lost 1 base, J lost 5 bases, and 7 bases lay in between. The CDR3 has 13 residues. The CDR3, as DNA: TGCGCCAGCAGCTTGACCCCAGATCAGCCCCAGCATTTT. This sequence encodes CASSLTPDQPQHF.

This rearrangement joins TRBV19 to TRBJ2-2; perhaps TRBD1 as D (5 bases). Trimming took off 6 bases at V and 7 bases at J, with 12 bases between the two ends. This CDR3 has 13 residues. Per germline, CDR1 LNHDA and CDR2 SQIVND (reference sequence). CDR3: CASRNPQGGELFF. CDR3 DNA sequence: TGTGCCAGTAGAAACCCCCAGGGCGGGGAGCTGTTTTTT.

This clone came up a few times. The chain links TRBV7-9 to TRBJ1-2; D is unclear. CDR1 SEHNR and CDR2 FQNEAQ come from the germline V gene (reference sequence). V was trimmed by 1 base and J by 2 bases, leaving 5 bases between them. This CDR3 region has 13 residues. DNA for the CDR3: TGTGCCAGCAGCTTAGATCTAAACTATGGCTACACCTTC. Its protein is CASSLDLNYGYTF.

The CDR3 sequence is CASSPDRYSGNTIYF. The CDR3 DNA is TGTGCCAGCAGCCCAGACAGGTACTCTGGAAACACCATATATTTT. The genes are TRBV9 and TRBJ1-3, with D perhaps TRBD1 (6 bases). V was trimmed by 4 bases and J by 0 bases, leaving 11 bases between them. Germline V gene lookup returns CDR1 SGDLS and CDR2 YYNGEE. This CDR3 is 15 amino acids long.

The V and J genes are TRBV28 and TRBJ1-5, with TRBD1 identical over 9 bases. The junction had 12 bases not matched to a gene; V was cut back by 3 bases and J by 9 bases. CDR1 and CDR2 from the germline V gene are MDHEN and SYDVKM. The CDR3 runs to 16 residues. The CDR3 loop is CASSFVGGQGRWPQHF. The CDR3 coding sequence is TGTGCCAGCAGTTTCGTCGGCGGACAGGGGAGATGGCCCCAGCATTTT.

V is TRBV30 and J is TRBJ1-4; a possible D gene is TRBD1 (5 bases). The V gene lost 3 bases and the J gene lost 2 bases, with 13 bases spanning the gap. Germline V gene sequence: CDR1 GTSNPN, CDR2 SVGIG (reference sequence). This CDR3 has 15 amino acids. DNA for the CDR3: TGTGCCTGGAGCGCCGTGCGGGGCACTAATGAAAAACTGTTTTTT. Translation gives CAWSAVRGTNEKLFF.

This chain connects TRBV29-1 to TRBJ2-1; 7 positions match TRBD2. CDR3 size: 15 residues. V trimming: 7 bases; J trimming: 0 bases; junction bases outside the gene matches: 9. The V gene's germline CDR1 is SQVTM and CDR2 ANQGSEA. CDR3 sequence: CSGHRAGSSYNEQFF. The CDR3 DNA reads TGCAGCGGGCACCGAGCGGGAAGCTCCTACAATGAGCAGTTCTTC.

The chain recombines TRBV5-8 with TRBJ2-7, with D possibly being TRBD2 (5 bases). This CDR3 is built from 15 residues. V lost 4 bases, J lost 3 bases, and 17 bases lay in between. Per germline, CDR1 SGHTS and CDR2 YDEGEE. DNA of the CDR3: TGTGCCAGCAGCCGCTCCGGGAACACCGGCTACGAGCAGTACTTC. This sequence encodes CASSRSGNTGYEQYF.

The chain is built from TRBV18 and TRBJ1-4; no definite D call. The CDR3 is made up of 13 amino acids. V lost 2 bases to trimming and J lost 6 bases, with 7 bases between them. The germline V gene has CDR1 KGHSH and CDR2 LQKENI. The CDR3 spells CASSPTEDEKLFF. DNA of the CDR3: TGTGCCAGCTCACCAACTGAGGATGAAAAACTGTTTTTT.

The J gene is TRBJ1-5, the V gene TRBV5-5; D not certain. The CDR3 totals 15 residues. Trimming cost V 1 base and J 1 base, with 9 bases left between them. Germline V gene lookup returns CDR1 SGHKS and CDR2 YYEKEE (reference sequence). The CDR3 nucleotides are TGTGCCAGCAGCTTGCTGTCTATGAGCAATCAGCCCCAGCATTTT. Protein: CASSLLSMSNQPQHF.

This clone has only one observation. This rearrangement joins TRBV19 to TRBJ2-7, with 11 bases matching TRBD2. V shed 7 bases and J 2 bases; nucleotides not matched to a gene: 4. This CDR3 contains 14 residues. Germline V CDR1 and CDR2: LNHDA, SQIVND (reference sequence). CDR3 nucleotide sequence: TGTGCCAGTAAACTGACTAGCGGGGCCTACGAGCAGTACTTC. The encoded protein is CASKLTSGAYEQYF.

This sequence joins TRBV18 and TRBJ2-1; TRBD2 matches 9 bases. V shed 5 bases, J shed 4 bases, and the junction held 6 bases outside the gene matches. This CDR3 is built from 15 residues. Germline values: CDR1 KGHSH, CDR2 LQKENI. This CDR3 is CASSSLAGNYNEQFF. The CDR3 DNA is TGTGCCAGCTCATCCCTAGCGGGGAATTACAATGAGCAGTTCTTC.

V usage is TRBV21-1 and J usage is TRBJ2-5; the table gives TRBD2 as D, unverified against the DNA. TRBV21-1 is reported as a pseudogene. The CDR3 is 13 amino acids. The DNA of the CDR3 is TGTGCCAGCAGCGGAGGTAGCCAAGAGACCCAGTACTTC. Encoded protein: CASSGGSQETQYF.

This clone was counted a single time. The chain has TRBV13 and TRBJ2-5; D is uncertain. The germline gives CDR1 PRHDT, CDR2 FYEKMQ (reference sequence). Trimming took 5 bases from V and 5 from J, leaving 12 bases between them. This CDR3 region has 13 residues. The CDR3 nucleotides read TGTGCCAGCAGCCATGGGCTTCGGGAGACCCAGTACTTC. Encoded protein: CASSHGLRETQYF.

V and J are TRBV5-4 and TRBJ2-6; the D gene is possibly TRBD1 (6 bases). The germline gives CDR1 SGHNT, CDR2 YYREEE (reference sequence). Between the trimmed V and J ends, which lost 4 bases and 1 base, there was a span of 9 bases. The CDR3 is 15 amino acids. CDR3 residues: CASSIRGSGANVLTF. In nucleotides, the CDR3 is TGTGCCAGCAGCATCAGGGGTTCTGGGGCCAACGTCCTGACTTTC.

This chain joins TRBV12-5 and TRBJ1-1, with 10 bases aligning to TRBD1. CDR3 length: 14 residues. Unmatched junction bases numbered 2, after V lost 1 base and J lost 6 bases. The germline CDR1 and CDR2 sequences are LGHNT and FRNRAP. The CDR3 nucleotides are TGTGCTAGTGGTTTGGGACAGGGGGCCTCTGAAGCTTTCTTT. Amino acid sequence: CASGLGQGASEAFF.

The chain couples TRBV7-9 to TRBJ2-7, with 7 bases matching TRBD1. Germline loops: CDR1 SEHNR, CDR2 FQNEAQ (reference sequence). The junction had 13 bases not matched to a gene; V was cut back by 5 bases and J by 6 bases. The CDR3 covers 15 residues. The CDR3 region has the DNA TGTGCCAGCAGCCCGCCCGGGACAGTATTTGCCGAGCAGTACTTC. Its translation: CASSPPGTVFAEQYF.

This chain connects TRBV6-6 to TRBJ1-1; TRBD1 is a possible D gene (5 bases). Trimming took off 6 bases at V and 5 bases at J, with 13 bases between the two ends. CDR1 is MNHNY, CDR2 SVGAGI, per germline (reference sequence). This CDR3 is 13 amino acids long. CDR3 in DNA: TGTGCCAGCAGATCCAGGGTTGCGACTGAAGCTTTCTTT. The encoded protein is CASRSRVATEAFF.

The CDR3 protein is CASRSQAFDYGYTF. In nucleotides, the CDR3 is TGTGCCAGCAGGTCCCAGGCGTTTGACTATGGCTACACCTTC. The chain combines TRBV28 with TRBJ1-2; D ambiguous. Trimming shortened V by 6 bases and J by 3 bases, and 14 bases separated the two germline ends. The CDR3 is made up of 14 amino acids. The germline V gene encodes CDR1 MDHEN and CDR2 SYDVKM.

The chain uses TRBV9 and TRBJ1-1; TRBD1 might be the D (6 bases). Germline-derived CDR1 and CDR2 are SGDLS and YYNGEE. Deletions cut 0 bases from V and 8 bases from J, with 11 bases between. The CDR3 contains 13 residues. The CDR3 reads CASSVVEGQEAFF. The CDR3 DNA reads as TGTGCCAGCAGCGTAGTAGAGGGACAAGAAGCTTTCTTT.

The chain employs TRBV6-5 and TRBJ2-6; D remains ambiguous. The CDR3 spans 15 residues. From germline, CDR1 is MNHEY and CDR2 SVGAGI. V dropped 6 bases and J dropped 4 bases, with 13 bases sitting between them. CDR3 protein: CASRVLGSGANVLTF. The CDR3 DNA reads TGTGCCAGCAGGGTCCTGGGCTCCGGGGCCAACGTCCTGACTTTC.

The V call is TRBV25-1, the J call TRBJ1-5; D call uncertain. This CDR3 has 14 residues. The germline V gene has CDR1 MGHDK and CDR2 SYGVNS. V shed 2 bases and J shed 5 bases, with 10 bases lying between them. In nucleotides, the CDR3 is TGTGCCAGCAGTGAAGGACTCAGCCATCAGCCCCAGCATTTT. Encoded protein: CASSEGLSHQPQHF. The whole variable domain, filled in from reference TRBV25-1 and TRBJ1-5, reads EADIYQTPRYLVIGTGKKITLECSQTMGHDKMYWYQQDPGMELHLIHYSYGVNSTEKGDLSSESTVSRIRTEHFPLTLESARPSHTSQYLCASSEGLSHQPQHFGDGTRLSIL.

This clone was recorded once. This CDR3 is CASSRRAGAGNEQFF. As DNA, the CDR3 is TGTGCCAGCAGCCGACGAGCGGGAGCGGGTAATGAGCAGTTCTTC. The chain joins TRBV11-2 to TRBJ2-1, with 8 bases fitting TRBD2. There are 15 residues in the CDR3. With 5 bases clipped from V and 7 bases from J, the junction kept 10 bases outside the gene matches. CDR1 SGHAT and CDR2 FQNNGV come from the germline V gene.

The chain combines TRBV3-1 (or the pseudogene TRBV3-2) with TRBJ2-7, with 7 nucleotides matching TRBD1. The CDR3 has 13 residues. V lost 4 bases to trimming and J lost 5 bases; unmatched junction nucleotides: 5. Germline values: CDR1 LGHDT, CDR2 YNNKEL (reference sequence). CDR3 bases: TGTGCCAGCAGCCGAACAGGGGTAGACGAGCAGTACTTC. This encodes CASSRTGVDEQYF.

A word on this clone: The same CDR3 also results from other DNA sequences found in this sample. This chain connects TRBV2 to TRBJ1-5; the match to TRBD1 covers 11 bases. V shed 8 bases, J shed 4 bases, and the junction held 4 bases outside the gene matches. Germline V gene lookup returns CDR1 SNHLY and CDR2 FYNNEI. This CDR3 has 14 residues. CDR3 sequence reads: CASSGTGGNQPQHF. The CDR3 nucleotides read TGTGCCAGCTCCGGGACAGGGGGGAATCAGCCCCAGCATTTT.

The chain couples TRBV5-4 to TRBJ2-1; D might be TRBD2 (5 bases). The germline V gene encodes CDR1 SGHNT and CDR2 YYREEE (reference sequence). The V gene lost 1 base and the J gene lost 9 bases, with 11 bases spanning the gap. The CDR3 has 13 amino acids. CDR3: CASSLPSTGEQFF. As DNA, the CDR3 is TGTGCCAGCAGCTTGCCTAGCACCGGTGAGCAGTTCTTC.

The rearrangement uses TRBV7-9 and TRBJ2-1, with 11 positions matching TRBD2. CDR1 is SEHNR, CDR2 FQNEAQ, per germline (reference sequence). The CDR3 has 15 amino acids. With V trimmed by 5 bases and J by 6 bases, 6 bases remained unmatched. The DNA for the CDR3 is TGTGCCAGCAGCCCCGGGACTAGCGGTAGCAATGAGCAGTTCTTC. Encoded protein: CASSPGTSGSNEQFF.

The V call is TRBV28, the J call TRBJ1-5; 8 bases are shared with TRBD1. The ends lost 6 bases at V and 3 bases at J; junction bases unmatched: 4. The CDR3 is 14 amino acids. The V gene's germline CDR1 is MDHEN and CDR2 SYDVKM. The CDR3 region is CASSGQGANQPQHF. In nucleotides, the CDR3 is TGTGCCAGCAGCGGACAGGGCGCCAATCAGCCCCAGCATTTT.